This is a list of T cell receptor beta chains from one sample in a study of cytomegalovirus exposure and HLA in healthy donors. TCRdb's copy holds only in-frame clones and misses some; the assay was immunoSEQ multiplex PCR. The table shows more than 150,000 clones, with 80% to 85% occurring only once. The sequencing sample was made of PBMCs. The source of these receptors is a boy younger than 18 in good health and CMV-seronegative. The CDR3 runs from the conserved cysteine through the conserved F or W. A D gene is named only where the DNA matches it firmly. Size is omitted from some rows. Given values are once, few, many or a class for expanded clones.

V gene: TRBV6-5; clone size: -; J gene: TRBJ1-4; D gene: -; CDR3 DNA: TGTGCCAGCAGTTACGACACGAGTAATGAAAAACTGTTTTTT; CDR3 protein: CASSYDTSNEKLFF
V gene: TRBV6-6; clone size: -; J gene: TRBJ1-2; D gene: -; CDR3 DNA: TGTGCCAGCAGTCTACCAGGGGACCATGGCTACACCTTC; CDR3 protein: CASSLPGDHGYTF
V gene: TRBV6-1; clone size: -; J gene: TRBJ2-6; D gene: -; CDR3 DNA: TGTGCCAGCAGTGGGGCTGACTCTGGGGCCAACGTCCTGACTTTC; CDR3 protein: CASSGADSGANVLTF
V gene: TRBV19; clone size: few; J gene: TRBJ2-1; D gene: -; CDR3 DNA: TGTGCCAGTAGCACGGCGGGGAGTGGCTACAATGAGCAGTTCTTC; CDR3 protein: CASSTAGSGYNEQFF
V gene: TRBV11-2; clone size: once; J gene: TRBJ1-2; D gene: -; CDR3 DNA: TGTGCCAGCAGCCCACTACTTTTC; CDR3 protein: CASSPLLF
V gene: TRBV30; clone size: few; J gene: TRBJ2-7; D gene: -; CDR3 DNA: TGTGCCTGGAGTGTAAGGCGGGGGCCAGGATCGAACGAGCAGTACTTC; CDR3 protein: CAWSVRRGPGSNEQYF
V gene: TRBV6-6; clone size: -; J gene: TRBJ1-4; D gene: -; CDR3 DNA: TGTGCCAGCAGTTACGTCAGGGCCCGGGCGGAACTGTTTTTT; CDR3 protein: CASSYVRARAELFF
V gene: TRBV7-9; clone size: few; J gene: TRBJ2-7; D gene: TRBD2; CDR3 DNA: TGTGCCAGCAGCTTGATAGCGGGAGGTAGCAACGAGCAGTACTTC; CDR3 protein: CASSLIAGGSNEQYF
V gene: TRBV5-4; clone size: -; J gene: TRBJ2-7; D gene: -; CDR3 DNA: TGTGCCAGCAGCTTAGACAGGTTCTCCGAGCAGTACTTC; CDR3 protein: CASSLDRFSEQYF
V gene: TRBV7-2; clone size: -; J gene: TRBJ1-3; D gene: TRBD1; CDR3 DNA: TGTGCCAGCTCATTACGTCCGACAGGGGACTCTGGAAACACCATATATTTT; CDR3 protein: CASSLRPTGDSGNTIYF
V gene: TRBV10-2; clone size: -; J gene: TRBJ1-4; D gene: TRBD1; CDR3 DNA: TGCGCCAGCGGGGACAGTGAAGAAAAACTGTTTTTT; CDR3 protein: CASGDSEEKLFF
V gene: TRBV6-4; clone size: -; J gene: TRBJ2-5; D gene: -; CDR3 DNA: TGTGCCAGCAGTGAAACGGCGGGGGCCCAAGAGACCCAGTACTTC; CDR3 protein: CASSETAGAQETQYF
V gene: TRBV30; clone size: -; J gene: TRBJ2-2; D gene: -; CDR3 DNA: TGTGCCTGGAGTGTACGGGGGAACGGGGAGCTGTTTTTT; CDR3 protein: CAWSVRGNGELFF
V gene: TRBV11-2; clone size: -; J gene: TRBJ1-6; D gene: -; CDR3 DNA: TGTGCCAGCAGCGCAAACAGGGCGGGTAATTCACCCCTCCACTTT; CDR3 protein: CASSANRAGNSPLHF
V gene: TRBV7-2; clone size: -; J gene: TRBJ2-7; D gene: -; CDR3 DNA: TGTGCCAGCAGGTTGGAACGAGACAGATTCTACGAGCAGTACTTC; CDR3 protein: CASRLERDRFYEQYF
V gene: TRBV7-2; clone size: -; J gene: TRBJ1-1; D gene: -; CDR3 DNA: TGTGCCAGCAGCGCCTACCTAGGACAGAACACTGAAGCTTTCTTT; CDR3 protein: CASSAYLGQNTEAFF
V gene: TRBV30; clone size: few; J gene: TRBJ2-7; D gene: -; CDR3 DNA: TGTGCCTGGAGTAAAGGCAGGGGATACGAGCAGTACTTC; CDR3 protein: CAWSKGRGYEQYF
V gene: TRBV27; clone size: -; J gene: TRBJ1-1; D gene: -; CDR3 DNA: TGTGCCAGCAGTCATAACACTGAAGCTTTCTTT; CDR3 protein: CASSHNTEAFF
V gene: TRBV4-3; clone size: few; J gene: TRBJ1-2; D gene: -; CDR3 DNA: TGCGCCAGCAGCCAAAATGACAGGTCTGGTCCCTACACCTTC; CDR3 protein: CASSQNDRSGPYTF
V gene: TRBV19; clone size: -; J gene: TRBJ1-1; D gene: TRBD1; CDR3 DNA: TGTGCCAGTAGTATCCAGGGACAGGGATTCTCGGCTTTCTTT; CDR3 protein: CASSIQGQGFSAFF
V gene: TRBV5-8; clone size: -; J gene: TRBJ2-7; D gene: TRBD1; CDR3 DNA: TGTGCCAGCAGCTTCTGGGACAGCTCCTACGAGCAGTACTTC; CDR3 protein: CASSFWDSSYEQYF
V gene: TRBV30; clone size: -; J gene: TRBJ1-2; D gene: -; CDR3 DNA: TGTGCCTGGAATATACAGGGTGCCTATGGCTACACCTTC; CDR3 protein: CAWNIQGAYGYTF
V gene: TRBV7-3; clone size: -; J gene: TRBJ2-2; D gene: TRBD2; CDR3 DNA: TGTGCCAGCAGCTATTCCTCGGCGGGGGCCGGGGAGCTGTTTTTT; CDR3 protein: CASSYSSAGAGELFF
V gene: TRBV10-2; clone size: -; J gene: TRBJ2-7; D gene: -; CDR3 DNA: TGCGCCAGCAGTGATTTCGCGGGCCGTCAGATCTACGAGCAGTACTTC; CDR3 protein: CASSDFAGRQIYEQYF
V gene: TRBV5-1; clone size: few; J gene: TRBJ2-3; D gene: -; CDR3 DNA: TGCGCCAGCAGCTTGGGGGGGCAAGTCAAAGATACGCAGTATTTT; CDR3 protein: CASSLGGQVKDTQYF
V gene: TRBV6-6; clone size: -; J gene: TRBJ2-1; D gene: -; CDR3 DNA: TGTGCCAGCAGTTACAAGGGAGCGGTCGATGAGCAGTTCTTC; CDR3 protein: CASSYKGAVDEQFF
V gene: TRBV5-8; clone size: -; J gene: TRBJ2-5; D gene: TRBD2; CDR3 DNA: TGTGCCAGCACCCAACACGGGAGGGCCGGGGAGACCCAGTACTTC; CDR3 protein: CASTQHGRAGETQYF
V gene: TRBV6-4; clone size: once; J gene: TRBJ2-1; D gene: TRBD2; CDR3 DNA: TGTGCCAGCAGTGATTCGTCGGGAGGGTTAAATGAGCAGTTCTTC; CDR3 protein: CASSDSSGGLNEQFF
V gene: TRBV28; clone size: -; J gene: TRBJ2-7; D gene: -; CDR3 DNA: TGTGCCAGCGGTTTGCGGGTCCGAACCTACGAGCAGTACTTC; CDR3 protein: CASGLRVRTYEQYF
V gene: TRBV6-1; clone size: -; J gene: TRBJ1-2; D gene: -; CDR3 DNA: TGTGCCAGCAGTTCACAGGCCTTCTATGGCTACACCTTC; CDR3 protein: CASSSQAFYGYTF
V gene: TRBV30; clone size: -; J gene: TRBJ2-7; D gene: -; CDR3 DNA: TGTGCCTGGAGTGTAACCAGCTCCTACGAGCAGTACTTC; CDR3 protein: CAWSVTSSYEQYF
V gene: TRBV6-1; clone size: once; J gene: TRBJ2-7; D gene: TRBD2; CDR3 DNA: TGTGCCAGCGGGGCTTGGGGACTAGCGTCGACCGAGCAGTACTTC; CDR3 protein: CASGAWGLASTEQYF
V gene: TRBV25-1; clone size: -; J gene: TRBJ2-5; D gene: -; CDR3 DNA: TGTGCCAGCAGTGGGGGGAGGCGGGATAGAGAGACCCAGTACTTC; CDR3 protein: CASSGGRRDRETQYF
V gene: TRBV5-8; clone size: -; J gene: TRBJ2-7; D gene: TRBD1; CDR3 DNA: TGTGCCTCCAGGACAGGTCCATTC; CDR3 protein: CASRTGPF
V gene: TRBV6-1; clone size: once; J gene: TRBJ2-3; D gene: TRBD2; CDR3 DNA: TGTGCCAGCAACCGGGAGGGTGGGCGAGATACGCAGTATTTT; CDR3 protein: CASNREGGRDTQYF
V gene: TRBV6-5; clone size: -; J gene: TRBJ1-5; D gene: -; CDR3 DNA: TGTGCCAGCAGTTACTCCCCAGGTTTCCAGCCCCAGCATTTT; CDR3 protein: CASSYSPGFQPQHF
V gene: TRBV28; clone size: -; J gene: TRBJ2-5; D gene: TRBD1; CDR3 DNA: TGTGCCAGCAGTTTGCCCGGGACAGGGGGGCGAGAGACCCAGTACTTC; CDR3 protein: CASSLPGTGGRETQYF
V gene: TRBV5-6; clone size: -; J gene: TRBJ2-7; D gene: TRBD1; CDR3 DNA: TGTGCCAGCAGCCGAGGGGGCGGCTACTACGAGCAGTACTTC; CDR3 protein: CASSRGGGYYEQYF